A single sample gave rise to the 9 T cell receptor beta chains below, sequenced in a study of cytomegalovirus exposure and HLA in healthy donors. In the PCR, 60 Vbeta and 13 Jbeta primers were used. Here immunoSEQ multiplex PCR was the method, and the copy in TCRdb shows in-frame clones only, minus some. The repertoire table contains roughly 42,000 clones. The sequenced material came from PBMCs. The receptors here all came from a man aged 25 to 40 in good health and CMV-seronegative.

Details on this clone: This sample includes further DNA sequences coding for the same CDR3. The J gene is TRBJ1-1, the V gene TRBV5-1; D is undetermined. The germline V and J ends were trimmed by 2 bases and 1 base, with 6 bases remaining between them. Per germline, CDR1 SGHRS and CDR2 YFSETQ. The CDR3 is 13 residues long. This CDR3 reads CASSLAGNTEAFF. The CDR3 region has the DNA TGCGCCAGCAGCTTAGCAGGGAACACTGAAGCTTTCTTT.

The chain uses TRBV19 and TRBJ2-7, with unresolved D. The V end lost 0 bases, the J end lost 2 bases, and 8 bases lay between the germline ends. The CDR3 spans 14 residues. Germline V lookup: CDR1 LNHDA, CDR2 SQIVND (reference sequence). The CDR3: CASSIDPRAYEQYF. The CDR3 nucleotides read TGTGCCAGTAGTATAGATCCCCGTGCCTACGAGCAGTACTTC.

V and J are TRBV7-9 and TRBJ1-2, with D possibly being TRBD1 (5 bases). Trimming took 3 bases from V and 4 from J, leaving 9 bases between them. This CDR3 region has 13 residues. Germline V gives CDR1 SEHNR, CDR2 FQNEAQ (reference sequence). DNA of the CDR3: TGTGCCAGCAGCTTTGACAGTTTCTATGGCTACACCTTC. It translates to CASSFDSFYGYTF.

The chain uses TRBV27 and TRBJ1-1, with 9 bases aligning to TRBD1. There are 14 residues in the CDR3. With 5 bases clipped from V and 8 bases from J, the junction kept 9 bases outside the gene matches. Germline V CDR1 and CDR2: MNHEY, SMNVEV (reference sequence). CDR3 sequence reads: CASSPLTGGVEAFF. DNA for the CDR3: TGTGCCAGCAGTCCGCTGACAGGGGGAGTCGAAGCTTTCTTT.

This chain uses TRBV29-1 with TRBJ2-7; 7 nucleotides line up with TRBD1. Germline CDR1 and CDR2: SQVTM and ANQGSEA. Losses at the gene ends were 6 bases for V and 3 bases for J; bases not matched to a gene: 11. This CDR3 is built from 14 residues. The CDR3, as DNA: TGCAGCGTCGGACAGGTCGTTGGGGGCTACGAGCAGTACTTC. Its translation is CSVGQVVGGYEQYF.

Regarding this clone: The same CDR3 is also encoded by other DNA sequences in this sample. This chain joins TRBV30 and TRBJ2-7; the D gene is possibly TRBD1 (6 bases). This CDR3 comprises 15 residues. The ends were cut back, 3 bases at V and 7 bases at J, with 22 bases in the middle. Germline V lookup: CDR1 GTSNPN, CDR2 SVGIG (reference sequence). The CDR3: CAWSATAFQGREQYF. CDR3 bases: TGTGCCTGGAGCGCAACCGCATTCCAGGGGCGAGAGCAGTACTTC.

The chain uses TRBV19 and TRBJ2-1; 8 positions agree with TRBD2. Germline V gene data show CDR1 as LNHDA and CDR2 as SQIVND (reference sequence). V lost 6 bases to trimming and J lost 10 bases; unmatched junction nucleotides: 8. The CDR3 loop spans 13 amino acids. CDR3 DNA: TGTGCCAGTAGGACTAGCGCACCGACGGAGCAGTTCTTC. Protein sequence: CASRTSAPTEQFF.

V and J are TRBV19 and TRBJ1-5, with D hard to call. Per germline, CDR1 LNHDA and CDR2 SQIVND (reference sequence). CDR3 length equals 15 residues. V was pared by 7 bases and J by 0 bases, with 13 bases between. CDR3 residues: CASNPGSYSNQPQHF. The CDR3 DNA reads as TGTGCCAGTAATCCAGGTTCTTATAGCAATCAGCCCCAGCATTTT.

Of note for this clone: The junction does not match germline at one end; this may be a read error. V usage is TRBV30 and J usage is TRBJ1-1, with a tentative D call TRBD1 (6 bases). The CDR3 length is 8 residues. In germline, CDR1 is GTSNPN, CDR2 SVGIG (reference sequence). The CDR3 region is CAALGGLF. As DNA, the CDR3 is TGTGCCGCCTTAGGGGGACTCTTT.